This passage covers 27 T cell receptor beta chains from one sample sequenced in a study of T cell responses to AZD1222 COVID-19 vaccine. Using immunoSEQ multiplex PCR, the repertoire was profiled, and TCRdb retains in-frame clones only, with some absent. The table has roughly 180,000 clones, over 80% seen once. Source: peripheral blood, taken on day 0 of MenACWY control vaccination. Source of these receptors: an adult in good health.

The chain carries TRBV27 and TRBJ1-4; D is ambiguous. This CDR3 has 16 residues. Looked up from germline, CDR1 is MNHEY and CDR2 is SMNVEV (reference sequence). The V end was cut by 5 bases, the J end by 0 bases, with 13 bases between. CDR3 in amino acids: CASSPRAAATNEKLFF. In nucleotides, the CDR3 is TGTGCCAGCAGTCCTCGGGCGGCCGCAACTAATGAAAAACTGTTTTTT.

This clone was observed once. The gene calls are TRBV6-5 and TRBJ2-5; D ambiguous. The CDR3 loop spans 13 amino acids. Germline V gene lookup returns CDR1 MNHEY and CDR2 SVGAGI. The V end lost 7 bases, the J end lost 2 bases, and 11 bases lay between the germline ends. CDR3 DNA sequence: TGTGCCAGCACGCTCCAGCCGCAAGAGACCCAGTACTTC. It codes for CASTLQPQETQYF.

The chain couples TRBV27 to TRBJ2-7; D is ambiguous. Germline CDR1 reads MNHEY; CDR2 reads SMNVEV (reference sequence). V was pared by 2 bases and J by 2 bases, with 7 bases between. The CDR3 loop spans 13 amino acids. CDR3 sequence: CASSLGYPYEQYF. For the CDR3, the DNA is TGTGCCAGCAGTTTAGGGTATCCCTACGAGCAGTACTTC.

V and J are TRBV7-9 and TRBJ1-2; D gene uncertain. There are 14 residues in the CDR3. The germline V and J ends were trimmed by 5 bases and 4 bases, with 14 bases remaining between them. Per germline, CDR1 SEHNR and CDR2 FQNEAQ (reference sequence). The CDR3 reads CASSNKQDPYGYTF. Written as DNA, the CDR3 is TGTGCCAGCAGCAATAAGCAGGACCCCTATGGCTACACCTTC.

This clone was counted only a few times. V usage is TRBV7-3 and J usage is TRBJ2-4, with D tentatively TRBD1 (5 bases). The germline gives CDR1 SGHTA, CDR2 FQGTGA. Trimming took off 0 bases at V and 1 base at J, with 10 bases between the two ends. This CDR3 region has 16 residues. For the CDR3, the DNA is TGTGCCAGCAGCTTAACGTCTTCAGGGGCCAAAAACATTCAGTACTTC. Protein: CASSLTSSGAKNIQYF.

The CDR3 nucleotides read TGCGCCAGCAGCCACCCGGGACTAGCGGGGGCCCTACAGGCAGATACGCAGTATTTT. Its translation: CASSHPGLAGALQADTQYF. This chain joins TRBV4-1 and TRBJ2-3, with TRBD2 matching 14 bases. V gave up 3 bases and J gave up 4 bases; unmatched junction bases: 12. CDR3 length: 19 amino acids. Germline CDR1 is MGHRA and CDR2 is YSYEKL.

The chain employs TRBV5-1 and TRBJ2-1; TRBD1 matches at 9 bases. Germline-derived CDR1 and CDR2 are SGHRS and YFSETQ. CDR3 size: 18 residues. V was clipped by 0 bases and J by 6 bases; unmatched bases: 13. In DNA, the CDR3 is TGCGCCAGCAGCTTGGGGACGACAACGGGACAGGGTACCAATGAGCAGTTCTTC. This codes for CASSLGTTTGQGTNEQFF.

The chain is built from TRBV30 and TRBJ1-1; possible D gene TRBD1, 5 bases. Trimming removed 7 bases at V and 1 base at J, with 13 bases between. The CDR3 covers 13 residues. The germline V gene has CDR1 GTSNPN and CDR2 SVGIG (reference sequence). The CDR3 region is CASTRDANTEAFF. In nucleotides, the CDR3 is TGTGCCTCGACCAGGGACGCGAACACTGAAGCTTTCTTT.

The chain couples TRBV9 to TRBJ2-2; no clear D. V was clipped by 1 base and J by 0 bases, with 4 bases between them. Germline CDR1 and CDR2: SGDLS and YYNGEE. The CDR3 covers 14 residues. CDR3 region: CASSVQSNTGELFF. CDR3 nucleotide sequence: TGTGCCAGCAGCGTACAGTCGAACACCGGGGAGCTGTTTTTT.

The J gene is TRBJ2-2, the V gene TRBV6-5; D is possibly TRBD1 (5 bases). Trimming removed 1 base at V and 7 bases at J, with 13 bases between. Germline V gene lookup returns CDR1 MNHEY and CDR2 SVGAGI. The CDR3 covers 15 residues. CDR3 DNA sequence: TGTGCCAGCAGTTACTTGATAGGGGTTAGCGGGGAGCTGTTTTTT. The encoded protein is CASSYLIGVSGELFF.

This clone was seen only a few times. The CDR3 DNA sequence: TGTGCCAGCAGCCCACGACTAGCGGGGGCCTACGAGCAGTACTTC. Amino acids: CASSPRLAGAYEQYF. This sequence joins TRBV4-2 and TRBJ2-7, with 12 bases fitting TRBD2. Germline V gene lookup returns CDR1 LGHNA and CDR2 YNFKEQ. V lost 4 bases to trimming and J lost 2 bases; unmatched junction nucleotides: 3. The CDR3 has 15 amino acids.

This chain connects TRBV19 to TRBJ1-5, with D perhaps TRBD1 (6 bases). V was clipped by 7 bases and J by 5 bases, with 9 bases between them. This CDR3 has 12 amino acids. In germline, CDR1 is LNHDA, CDR2 SQIVND (reference sequence). CDR3 nucleotides: TGTGCCAGTAATAAGGGGGATCAGCCCCAGCATTTT. This gives the protein CASNKGDQPQHF.

This clone has more than one count but fewer than ten. The rearrangement joins TRBV9 to TRBJ1-2; D not resolved. V was cut by 4 bases and J by 7 bases, with 17 bases left in between. The CDR3 covers 14 residues. CDR1 SGDLS and CDR2 YYNGEE come from the germline V gene. This chain's CDR3 is CASSSTGSPFGYTF. CDR3 sequence (DNA): TGTGCCAGCAGCTCGACGGGGTCGCCCTTTGGCTACACCTTC.

This sequence joins TRBV18 and TRBJ1-3; D is ambiguous. Germline V gives CDR1 KGHSH, CDR2 LQKENI. V was shortened by 0 bases and J by 0 bases, with 12 bases between the two germline ends. The CDR3 contains 17 residues. CDR3 protein: CASSPPIGLLSGNTIYF. In nucleotides, the CDR3 is TGTGCCAGCTCACCACCGATAGGGCTCCTCTCTGGAAACACCATATATTTT.

With regard to this clone: Other DNA sequences in this sample translate to the same CDR3. The rearrangement links TRBV28 to TRBJ2-2; D ambiguous. CDR1 and CDR2 (germline): MDHEN, SYDVKM. The CDR3 is made up of 13 amino acids. The V end lost 5 bases, the J end lost 0 bases, and 4 bases lay between the germline ends. The CDR3, as DNA: TGTGCCAGCAGTCTGCCGAACACCGGGGAGCTGTTTTTT. Translation gives CASSLPNTGELFF.

This clone was seen just once. The rearrangement uses TRBV7-8 and TRBJ1-4; 9 bases match TRBD1. Germline trimming cut 4 bases from V and 5 bases from J; bases unmatched to any gene: 8. Per germline, CDR1 SGHVS and CDR2 FQNEAQ. The CDR3 spans 16 residues. The CDR3 spells CASSWDREATNEKLFF. DNA of the CDR3: TGTGCCAGCAGCTGGGACAGGGAAGCCACAAATGAAAAACTGTTTTTT.

The chain has TRBV6-2 or TRBV6-3 and TRBJ2-1; 10 bases line up with TRBD2. Germline V CDR1 and CDR2: MNHEY, SVGEGT. The CDR3 has 17 residues. V shed 0 bases, J shed 4 bases, and the junction held 6 bases outside the gene matches. CDR3 loop: CASSYSAGGPGYNEQFF. DNA for the CDR3: TGTGCCAGCAGTTACTCAGCGGGGGGGCCCGGATACAATGAGCAGTTCTTC.

The chain is built from TRBV4-2 and TRBJ1-1; D gene uncertain. The CDR3 extends over 14 amino acids. The V end was cut by 2 bases, the J end by 1 base, with 8 bases between. CDR1 is LGHNA and CDR2 is YNFKEQ in the germline V gene. The DNA of the CDR3 is TGTGCCAGCAGCCAACCTGACAAGAACACTGAAGCTTTCTTT. Its protein product is CASSQPDKNTEAFF.

The gene calls are TRBV18 and TRBJ2-7; D is undetermined. CDR1 and CDR2 from the germline V gene are KGHSH and LQKENI. The CDR3 sequence is 15 residues long. The V end was cut by 3 bases, the J end by 0 bases, with 12 bases between. The CDR3 DNA reads as TGTGCCAGCTCACCGACCCAAGAGAGCTCCTACGAGCAGTACTTC. Amino acid sequence: CASSPTQESSYEQYF.

This chain connects TRBV28 to TRBJ2-2, with 10 bases that match TRBD2. Germline V lookup: CDR1 MDHEN, CDR2 SYDVKM. CDR3 length equals 17 residues. V trimming: 5 bases; J trimming: 2 bases; junction bases outside the gene matches: 8. CDR3 coding DNA: TGTGCCAGCAGTCCCAATGGACTAGCGGCAAACACCGGGGAGCTGTTTTTT. Residues: CASSPNGLAANTGELFF.

The V gene is TRBV6-5, the J gene TRBJ2-1; 8 bases match TRBD2. Germline loops: CDR1 MNHEY, CDR2 SVGAGI. The CDR3 spans 14 residues. V dropped 6 bases and J dropped 6; count of bases not matched to a gene: 7. CDR3 nucleotide sequence: TGTGCCAGCAGGCCAGCGGGAGTGGCCAATGAGCAGTTCTTC. Protein product: CASRPAGVANEQFF.

The chain joins TRBV3-1 (or the pseudogene TRBV3-2) to TRBJ1-2, with 7 bases lining up with TRBD1. Trimming cost V 4 bases and J 4 bases; bases outside gene matches: 6. CDR3 length: 14 amino acids. Germline loops: CDR1 LGHDT, CDR2 YNNKEL (reference sequence). The CDR3 nucleotides are TGTGCCAGCAGCCTACGACAGGGTAGCTATGGCTACACCTTC. The encoded protein is CASSLRQGSYGYTF.

DNA of the CDR3: TGTGCCAGCGGGACTAGCGGGACTTTCGGCGGGGAGCTGTTTTTT. Its translation is CASGTSGTFGGELFF. The chain employs TRBV9 and TRBJ2-2; 13 bases map to TRBD2. The CDR3 consists of 15 residues. The V and J ends lost 7 bases and 7 bases, in that order; junction bases with no gene match: 7. From germline, CDR1 is SGDLS and CDR2 YYNGEE.

The CDR3 coding sequence is TGTGCCAGCAGTTTATCCAACTACTACGAGCAGTACTTC. It yields the protein CASSLSNYYEQYF. The rearrangement links TRBV12-3 or TRBV12-4 to TRBJ2-7; D remains ambiguous. The CDR3 sequence is 13 residues long. V lost 2 bases and J lost 3, with 8 bases in between.

This clone has only a few counts. The chain recombines TRBV2 with TRBJ1-1; D ambiguous. The CDR3 runs to 12 residues. Germline V lookup: CDR1 SNHLY, CDR2 FYNNEI. V dropped 1 base and J dropped 11 bases, with 11 bases sitting between them. The CDR3 region is CASSEEGYEAFF. The CDR3 DNA reads as TGTGCCAGCAGTGAAGAGGGCTATGAGGCTTTCTTT.

The chain links TRBV9 to TRBJ2-3; D is uncertain. V gave up 3 bases and J gave up 0 bases, with 11 bases separating them. CDR1 is SGDLS, CDR2 YYNGEE, per germline. This CDR3 comprises 15 residues. DNA for the CDR3: TGTGCCAGCAGCGGGAGCGTCTCTAGCACAGATACGCAGTATTTT. This translates into CASSGSVSSTDTQYF.

This chain connects TRBV30 to TRBJ1-5; D possibly corresponds to TRBD1 (6 bases). V lost 1 base and J lost 5, with 12 bases in between. The CDR3 spans 14 residues. Germline values: CDR1 GTSNPN, CDR2 SVGIG (reference sequence). This CDR3 is CAWSDRDMYQPQHF. The CDR3 DNA follows: TGTGCCTGGAGTGACCGGGACATGTATCAGCCCCAGCATTTT. The full variable domain, with the rest looked up from reference TRBV30 and TRBJ1-5, is SQTIHQWPATLVQPVGSPLSLECTVEGTSNPNLYWYRQAAGRGLQLLFYSVGIGQISSEVPQNLSASRPQDRQFILSSKKLLLSDSGFYLCAWSDRDMYQPQHFGDGTRLSIL.